Each of the 7 T cell receptor beta chains below was sequenced from the same sample in a study of blood T cell repertoires in COVID-19. Libraries were prepared by immunoSEQ multiplex PCR; TCRdb keeps only in-frame clonotypes and omits some of them. The sample lists fewer than 75,000 clones, over 80% occurring once. What was sequenced was peripheral blood. The receptor source for this set is a human donor in a cohort sampled during active COVID-19.

This clone has more than one count but fewer than ten. The chain employs TRBV6-1 and TRBJ1-5, with 8 bases aligning to TRBD1. The CDR3 contains 13 residues. Germline V gene sequence: CDR1 MNHNS, CDR2 SASEGT. The ends lost 4 bases at V and 5 bases at J; junction bases unmatched: 1. The CDR3 sequence is CASSGQGYQPQHF. The CDR3 bases are TGTGCCAGCAGTGGACAGGGGTATCAGCCCCAGCATTTT.

The chain uses TRBV2 and TRBJ2-1; 10 bases line up with TRBD1. Germline CDR1 SNHLY, CDR2 FYNNEI. J was trimmed by 7 bases and V by 6 bases; bases with no gene match: 15. This CDR3 region has 17 residues. The CDR3 loop reads CASRDPPGQGTRNEQFF. The DNA for the CDR3 is TGTGCCAGCAGAGACCCTCCGGGACAGGGGACAAGGAATGAGCAGTTCTTC.

This chain uses TRBV18 with TRBJ1-4, with TRBD1 matching over 9 bases. The CDR3 totals 17 residues. CDR1 KGHSH and CDR2 LQKENI come from the germline V gene. The V and J ends lost 2 bases and 1 base, in that order; junction bases with no gene match: 5. The CDR3 DNA reads TGTGCCAGCTCACCAATTACAGGGGGCCGAACTAATGAAAAACTGTTTTTT. This translates into CASSPITGGRTNEKLFF. Together with reference TRBV18 and TRBJ1-4, the CDR3 gives the full variable domain: NAGVMQNPRHLVRRRGQEARLRCSPMKGHSHVYWYRQLPEEGLKFMVYLQKENIIDESGMPKERFSAEFPKEGPSILRIQQVVRGDSAAYFCASSPITGGRTNEKLFFGSGTQLSVL.

V and J are TRBV6-4 and TRBJ2-1; D possibly corresponds to TRBD1 (6 bases). This CDR3 has 13 residues. V was shortened by 4 bases and J by 4 bases, with 8 bases between the two germline ends. Germline V lookup: CDR1 MRHNA, CDR2 SNTAGT. In DNA form, the CDR3 reads TGTGCCAGCAGTGCCGACAGGTACAATGAGCAGTTCTTC. It translates to CASSADRYNEQFF.

This chain connects TRBV7-9 to TRBJ2-2, with 10 nucleotides matching TRBD2. V trimming: 8 bases; J trimming: 0 bases; junction bases outside the gene matches: 9. Per germline, CDR1 SEHNR and CDR2 FQNEAQ (reference sequence). The CDR3 is made up of 17 amino acids. The CDR3 DNA is TGTGCCAGCCGGAGGACTAGCGGATACTCGAACACCGGGGAGCTGTTTTTT. Translating it yields CASRRTSGYSNTGELFF. Combining the CDR3 with reference TRBV7-9 and TRBJ2-2 gives the whole variable domain DTGVSQNPRHKITKRGQNVTFRCDPISEHNRLYWYRQTLGQGPEFLTYFQNEAQLEKSRLLSDRFSAERPKGSFSTLEIQRTEQGDSAMYLCASRRTSGYSNTGELFFGEGSRLTVL.

The chain combines TRBV9 with TRBJ2-2; D call uncertain. V shed 0 bases and J shed 2 bases, with 11 bases lying between them. There are 16 residues in the CDR3. CDR1 and CDR2 from the germline V gene are SGDLS and YYNGEE. CDR3 nucleotide sequence: TGTGCCAGCAGCGTAGATGCAGGCGTTAACACCGGGGAGCTGTTTTTT. Translation: CASSVDAGVNTGELFF. The full variable domain, with the rest looked up from reference TRBV9 and TRBJ2-2, is DSGVTQTPKHLITATGQRVTLRCSPRSGDLSVYWYQQSLDQGLQFLIQYYNGEERAKGNILERFSAQQFPDLHSELNLSSLELGDSALYFCASSVDAGVNTGELFFGEGSRLTVL.

The chain uses TRBV3-1 (or the pseudogene TRBV3-2) and TRBJ1-1, with D hard to call. The germline V gene encodes CDR1 LGHDT and CDR2 YNNKEL (reference sequence). The CDR3 runs to 13 residues. With 4 bases removed from V and 8 bases from J, the gap between germline ends came to 14 bases. The CDR3 DNA reads as TGTGCCAGCAGCCTAAGACCGGGAAACGAAGCTTTCTTT. Protein sequence: CASSLRPGNEAFF.